These 7 T cell receptor beta chains originate from one sample sequenced in a study of beta chain features in type 1 diabetes. Reverse transcription of all isolated RNA meant that expressed TCRB transcripts were sequenced. Using immunoSEQ multiplex PCR, the repertoire was profiled, and TCRdb retains in-frame clones only, with some absent. This table holds roughly 290,000 clones, about 8% found once. The sequenced material came from central memory CD4+ T cells from blood. Receptors originate from a woman aged 18-29 years in good health.

The gene calls are TRBV7-2 and TRBJ1-1, with 7 bases lining up with TRBD1. This CDR3 comprises 14 residues. From germline, CDR1 is SGHTA and CDR2 FQGNSA. V lost 7 bases and J lost 4; bases outside the gene matches: 9. CDR3 nucleotide sequence: TGTGCCAGCACGACAGGGAATTTGGGCACTGAAGCTTTCTTT. Protein: CASTTGNLGTEAFF.

In DNA form, the CDR3 reads TGTGCCAGCAGCTTGGTAGGCAGGGGGTCGTTCATGAACACTGAAGCTTTCTTT. Translation gives CASSLVGRGSFMNTEAFF. The chain joins TRBV5-4 to TRBJ1-1; 7 positions match TRBD1. This CDR3 has 18 amino acids. From germline, CDR1 is SGHNT and CDR2 YYREEE (reference sequence). Losses at the gene ends were 0 bases for V and 0 bases for J; bases not matched to a gene: 11.

This clone came up a few times. The genes are TRBV7-9 and TRBJ1-3; D is undetermined. Germline loops: CDR1 SEHNR, CDR2 FQNEAQ (reference sequence). V dropped 1 base and J dropped 0 bases, with 7 bases sitting between them. The CDR3 sequence is 15 residues long. CDR3 DNA sequence: TGTGCCAGCAGCTTAGGATCCAACTCTGGAAACACCATATATTTT. It is translated as CASSLGSNSGNTIYF.

There are a few counts of this clone. V is TRBV5-6 and J is TRBJ1-2, with D unresolved. V was cut by 0 bases and J by 8 bases, with 8 bases left in between. The germline V gene encodes CDR1 SGHDT and CDR2 YYEEEE. This CDR3 region has 12 residues. CDR3 sequence: CASSLDGGGYTF. CDR3 sequence (DNA): TGTGCCAGCAGCTTGGACGGAGGGGGCTACACCTTC.

The chain has TRBV5-1 and TRBJ1-2; the D is unclear. Trimming removed 1 base from V and 8 bases from J, with 9 bases in between. Germline V gives CDR1 SGHRS, CDR2 YFSETQ. This CDR3 has 12 amino acids. As DNA, the CDR3 is TGCGCCAGCAGCTTGACGAGGGAAGGCTACACCTTC. Translating gives CASSLTREGYTF.

The CDR3 DNA is TGCGCCAGCAGCCAGAGGGGTGGCGGCGACAGGAGTAGCAATCAGCCCCAGCATTTT. Its translation: CASSQRGGGDRSSNQPQHF. The chain has TRBV4-1 and TRBJ1-5; the D gene is possibly TRBD1 (6 bases). Trimming shortened V by 3 bases and J by 0 bases, and 21 bases separated the two germline ends. Per germline, CDR1 MGHRA and CDR2 YSYEKL. There are 19 residues in the CDR3.

V gene TRBV2 combines with J gene TRBJ2-5; the match to TRBD2 covers 8 bases. The V and J ends lost 6 bases and 0 bases, in that order; junction bases with no gene match: 0. The CDR3 sequence is 13 residues long. Germline CDR1 reads SNHLY; CDR2 reads FYNNEI. DNA for the CDR3: TGTGCCAGCAGAGCGGGAGACCAAGAGACCCAGTACTTC. Its translation: CASRAGDQETQYF.